Reported below is one T cell receptor (beta chain). Its antigen remains unidentified. This CDR3 fails to terminate in the conserved phenylalanine or tryptophan, so it likely reflects a read error. Profiles of TCR beta VDJ and CDR3 were generated from a genomic DNA template. In TCRdb, the reads were re-called with MiXCR into one record per CDR3 protein. The sample holds about 120,000 distinct CDR3 sequences, about two fifths seen once. This specimen belongs to a study of CD8+CD57+ T cells in acquired aplastic anemia. The germline CDR1 and CDR2 sequences are SGHAT and FQDESV (reference sequence). The CDR3 has 16 residues. Patients who underwent sequencing had shown CD8+CD57+ cell expansion by flow cytometry. The diagnosis in all patients was severe acquired aplastic anemia. Each patient gave a blood sample that was collected before any therapy had been received. Findings and caveats of the study: About 30 CD8+ CDR3 sequences occurred in both the patients and the controls.

This chain links TRBV11-1 with TRBJ2-3; TRBD1 aligns across 10 bases. This TCR derives from a human donor with aplastic anemia. The sample consisted of sorted CD4+, CD8+, or CD8+CD57+ T cells (not recorded which) from PBMCs. In DNA, the CDR3 is TGTGCCAGCAGCGTACGGGACAGGGGAAGCACACATACGCAGTATGTT. It yields the protein CASSVRDRGSTHTQYV.